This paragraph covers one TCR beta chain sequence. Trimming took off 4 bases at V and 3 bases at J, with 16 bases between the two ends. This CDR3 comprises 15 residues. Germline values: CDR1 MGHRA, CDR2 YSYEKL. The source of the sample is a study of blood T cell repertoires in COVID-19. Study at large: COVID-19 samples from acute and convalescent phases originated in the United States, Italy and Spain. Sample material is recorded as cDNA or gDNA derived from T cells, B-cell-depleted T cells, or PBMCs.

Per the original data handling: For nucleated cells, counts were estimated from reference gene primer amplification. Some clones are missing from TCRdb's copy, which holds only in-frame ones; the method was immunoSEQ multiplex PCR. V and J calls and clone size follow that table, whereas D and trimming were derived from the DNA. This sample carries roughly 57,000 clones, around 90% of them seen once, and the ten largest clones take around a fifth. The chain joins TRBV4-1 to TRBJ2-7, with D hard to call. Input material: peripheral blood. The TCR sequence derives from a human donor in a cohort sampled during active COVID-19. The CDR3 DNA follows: TGCGCCAGCAGCCCCAACGACGCGGCCAACTACGAGCAGTACTTC. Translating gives CASSPNDAANYEQYF.